The present entry profiles one T cell receptor (beta chain) with its context. This sample was taken from a study of blood T cell repertoires in COVID-19. Turning to the study itself: Samples came from the United States, Italy and Spain, spanning acute and convalescent COVID-19. T cells, B-cell-depleted T cells, or PBMCs provided the cDNA or gDNA that served as material.

The germline V gene has CDR1 LGHNA and CDR2 YNFKEQ. Trimming took off 0 bases at V and 4 bases at J, with 13 bases between the two ends. This CDR3 spans 16 amino acids. Authors' data handling: The assay estimated nucleated cells by amplifying reference gene primers. Clones were sequenced by immunoSEQ multiplex PCR, and TCRdb holds only the in-frame ones, with some missing. V and J calls and clone size are copied from that table; D and trimming were computed from the DNA. Here the sample spans around 60,000 clones, around 89% being singletons. The gene calls are TRBV4-2 and TRBJ2-1; possibly TRBD2 for D (5 bases). The source material was peripheral blood. The clonotype was recovered from a man in his fifties or sixties with active COVID-19. The CDR3 coding sequence is TGTGCCAGCAGCCAAGATTTATCCGGGATGTACAATGAGCAGTTCTTC. Its protein is CASSQDLSGMYNEQFF.